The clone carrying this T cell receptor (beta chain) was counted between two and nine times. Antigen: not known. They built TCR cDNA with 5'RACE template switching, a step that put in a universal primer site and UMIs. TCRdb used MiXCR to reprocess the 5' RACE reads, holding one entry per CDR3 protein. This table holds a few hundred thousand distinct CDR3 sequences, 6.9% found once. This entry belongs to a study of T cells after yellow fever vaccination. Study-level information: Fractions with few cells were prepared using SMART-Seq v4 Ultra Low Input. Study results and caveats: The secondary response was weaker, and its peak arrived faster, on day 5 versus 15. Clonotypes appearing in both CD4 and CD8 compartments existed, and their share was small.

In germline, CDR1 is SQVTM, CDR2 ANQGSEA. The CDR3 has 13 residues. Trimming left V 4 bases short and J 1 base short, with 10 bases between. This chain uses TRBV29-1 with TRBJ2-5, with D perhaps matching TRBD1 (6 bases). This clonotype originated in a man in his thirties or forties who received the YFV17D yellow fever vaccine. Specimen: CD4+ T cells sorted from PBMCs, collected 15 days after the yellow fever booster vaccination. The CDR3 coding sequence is TGCAGCGTTGTTTCAGGGGCCCAAGAGACCCAGTACTTC. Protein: CSVVSGAQETQYF.